The 21 T cell receptor beta chains below all came from one sample that was sequenced in a study of blood T cell repertoires in COVID-19. The assay was immunoSEQ multiplex PCR, and TCRdb's table has in-frame clones only and misses some. The sample shows some 67,000 clones, 87% of them seen only once. Sequencing was performed on peripheral blood. The origin of the receptors is a woman older than 75 with acute or convalescent COVID-19.

The V gene is TRBV29-1, the J gene TRBJ1-1; the match to TRBD1 covers 8 bases. This CDR3 is built from 13 residues. The germline CDR1 and CDR2 sequences are SQVTM and ANQGSEA. Germline trimming cut 2 bases from V and 5 bases from J; bases unmatched to any gene: 4. CDR3 DNA: TGCAGCGTTGAACCCAACAGGGGGACTGAAGCTTTCTTT. Its translation: CSVEPNRGTEAFF.

The chain is built from TRBV5-1 and TRBJ1-1; D is undetermined. From germline, CDR1 is SGHRS and CDR2 YFSETQ. The CDR3 extends over 15 amino acids. Trimming pared 0 bases from V and 4 bases from J, leaving 13 bases between. This CDR3 is CASSLALVSRTEAFF. CDR3 nucleotide sequence: TGCGCCAGCAGCTTGGCCTTGGTATCGCGCACTGAAGCTTTCTTT.

The chain carries TRBV6-1 and TRBJ1-2; D gene ambiguous. The CDR3 contains 14 residues. Germline-derived CDR1 and CDR2 are MNHNS and SASEGT. Trimming left V 2 bases short and J 7 bases short, with 14 bases between. CDR3: CASSERPGRGGYTF. CDR3 nucleotide sequence: TGTGCCAGCAGTGAAAGGCCGGGGAGAGGTGGCTACACCTTC.

The CDR3 DNA reads as TGCGCCAGCAGCTTGATCCGCGGGGGCACAGATACGCAGTATTTT. Its translation is CASSLIRGGTDTQYF. The chain combines TRBV5-1 with TRBJ2-3; weak D call: TRBD2 (6 bases). Germline V gene lookup returns CDR1 SGHRS and CDR2 YFSETQ. The CDR3 totals 15 residues. Trimming cost V 1 base and J 1 base, with 10 bases left between them.

The rearrangement uses TRBV27 and TRBJ2-7, with TRBD2 identical over 7 bases. The trim removed 5 bases at V and 3 bases at J, leaving 25 bases unmatched. This CDR3 comprises 20 residues. Germline CDR1 is MNHEY and CDR2 is SMNVEV (reference sequence). CDR3 bases: TGTGCCAGCAGTGCTGACGGGTTTGGGCGGGGGACTACGACCAACTACGAGCAGTACTTC. Encoded protein: CASSADGFGRGTTTNYEQYF.

This chain uses TRBV5-4 with TRBJ1-1; D unresolved. The CDR3 loop spans 13 amino acids. Trimming removed 4 bases from V and 6 bases from J, with 13 bases in between. Germline-derived CDR1 and CDR2 are SGHNT and YYREEE (reference sequence). CDR3 sequence: CASSPRGGAEAFF. The CDR3, as DNA: TGTGCCAGCAGCCCACGGGGAGGCGCTGAAGCTTTCTTT.

This rearrangement joins TRBV5-6 to TRBJ1-2, with D possibly being TRBD1 (5 bases). V was pared by 2 bases and J by 6 bases, with 11 bases between. Germline V gene lookup returns CDR1 SGHDT and CDR2 YYEEEE. The CDR3 is made up of 13 amino acids. The DNA for the CDR3 is TGTGCCAGCAGCTTTGGGGGAGGGGATGGCTACACCTTC. As protein: CASSFGGGDGYTF.

The V call is TRBV18, the J call TRBJ1-2, with D tentatively TRBD1 (5 bases). The germline CDR1 and CDR2 sequences are KGHSH and LQKENI. V was trimmed by 2 bases and J by 7 bases, leaving 17 bases between them. The CDR3 totals 15 residues. As DNA, the CDR3 is TGTGCCAGCTCACCATCGGGGGATCGGGAAAGTGGCTACACCTTC. This encodes CASSPSGDRESGYTF. Combining the CDR3 with reference TRBV18 and TRBJ1-2 gives the whole variable domain NAGVMQNPRHLVRRRGQEARLRCSPMKGHSHVYWYRQLPEEGLKFMVYLQKENIIDESGMPKERFSAEFPKEGPSILRIQQVVRGDSAAYFCASSPSGDRESGYTFGSGTRLTVV.

In this sample, this clone turned up once. This chain joins TRBV5-7 and TRBJ1-5; D unresolved. TRBV5-7 is an ORF, and what it does is uncertain. V was shortened by 2 bases and J by 4 bases, with 19 bases between the two germline ends. This CDR3 comprises 17 residues. In DNA, the CDR3 is TGTGCCAGCAGCTTTTCGCTTGGGCAGGATGCGAATCAGCCCCAGCATTTT. It yields the protein CASSFSLGQDANQPQHF.

This sequence joins TRBV28 and TRBJ1-6; TRBD1 agrees at 7 bases. V shed 6 bases and J 6 bases; nucleotides not matched to a gene: 8. The CDR3 runs 15 residues. The V gene's germline CDR1 is MDHEN and CDR2 SYDVKM. CDR3 DNA sequence: TGTGCCAGCAGCTCGGGAGGGGGCGGTAATTCACCCCTCCACTTT. It encodes CASSSGGGGNSPLHF.

The V and J genes are TRBV19 and TRBJ2-2; D possibly corresponds to TRBD2 (5 bases). Germline CDR1 is LNHDA and CDR2 is SQIVND (reference sequence). This CDR3 spans 14 amino acids. V shed 7 bases and J shed 0 bases, with 9 bases lying between them. The CDR3 loop reads CASIRGPNTGELFF. The DNA for the CDR3 is TGTGCCAGTATCCGGGGTCCGAACACCGGGGAGCTGTTTTTT.

By its share, this clone is medium-sized. The rearrangement links TRBV3-1 (or the pseudogene TRBV3-2) to TRBJ1-2, with 10 positions matching TRBD1. This CDR3 has 14 amino acids. V was clipped by 4 bases and J by 5 bases; unmatched bases: 4. Looked up from germline, CDR1 is LGHDT and CDR2 is YNNKEL (reference sequence). CDR3 protein: CASSRTGGTYGYTF. The CDR3 DNA is TGTGCCAGCAGCCGGACAGGGGGGACTTATGGCTACACCTTC.

The V call is TRBV5-5, the J call TRBJ1-1; 8 bases are a match to TRBD1. J lost 3 bases, V lost 4 bases, and 5 bases had no gene match. Germline CDR1 SGHKS, CDR2 YYEKEE (reference sequence). The length of the CDR3 is 14 residues. This CDR3 is CASSRTGGYTEAFF. As DNA, the CDR3 is TGTGCCAGCAGCCGAACAGGGGGGTACACTGAAGCTTTCTTT.

The V call is TRBV27, the J call TRBJ1-1; D perhaps matches TRBD1 (5 bases). This CDR3 contains 14 residues. Germline CDR1 is MNHEY and CDR2 is SMNVEV (reference sequence). V lost 6 bases to trimming and J lost 5 bases, with 16 bases between them. In DNA form, the CDR3 reads TGTGCCAGCAGACTTCAGGGAAGGAGAACTGAAGCTTTCTTT. Amino acids: CASRLQGRRTEAFF.

This sequence joins TRBV7-9 and TRBJ1-6; 11 nucleotides match TRBD1. This CDR3 comprises 16 residues. CDR1 and CDR2 (germline): SEHNR, FQNEAQ (reference sequence). The trim removed 3 bases at V and 7 bases at J, leaving 5 bases unmatched. The CDR3 coding sequence is TGTGCCAGCAGCTTCTGGACAGGGGGCGACAATTCACCCCTCCACTTT. Amino acid sequence: CASSFWTGGDNSPLHF.

The chain links TRBV19 to TRBJ1-2; TRBD1 is a possible D gene (5 bases). The CDR3 contains 13 residues. V lost 4 bases to trimming and J lost 3 bases, with 9 bases between them. Per germline, CDR1 LNHDA and CDR2 SQIVND (reference sequence). The CDR3, as DNA: TGTGCCAGTAGTACGGGGGGTGACTATGGCTACACCTTC. This gives the protein CASSTGGDYGYTF.

The J gene is TRBJ1-5, the V gene TRBV27; 10 bases map to TRBD1. The CDR3 has 15 amino acids. J was trimmed by 7 bases and V by 5 bases; bases with no gene match: 8. Germline V gene data show CDR1 as MNHEY and CDR2 as SMNVEV (reference sequence). The CDR3, as DNA: TGTGCCAGCAGTGAATGGACAGGGGGTCGGCAGCCCCAGCATTTT. Its translation is CASSEWTGGRQPQHF.

The chain carries TRBV10-3 and TRBJ2-7; possible D gene TRBD1, 6 bases. Trimming took 4 bases from V and 7 from J, leaving 14 bases between them. This CDR3 region has 13 residues. The germline gives CDR1 ENHRY, CDR2 SYGVKD. The CDR3 DNA reads TGTGCCATCAGTGGGATGGGGGCGGAAGAGCAGTACTTC. It yields the protein CAISGMGAEEQYF.

The rearrangement joins TRBV9 to TRBJ2-3, with D perhaps TRBD2 (7 bases). Per germline, CDR1 SGDLS and CDR2 YYNGEE. This CDR3 has 14 amino acids. Trimming cost V 3 bases and J 2 bases, with 10 bases left between them. CDR3 in amino acids: CASSEGDYTDTQYF. CDR3 nucleotides: TGTGCCAGCAGCGAGGGGGACTACACAGATACGCAGTATTTT.

This clone appeared a few times. V is TRBV7-2 and J is TRBJ2-1; TRBD2 matches 11 bases. The CDR3 sequence is 15 residues long. Germline assignment: CDR1 SGHTA and CDR2 FQGNSA. The V gene end was trimmed by 5 bases and the J gene end by 2 bases; junction bases not matched to a gene: 2. CDR3 sequence (DNA): TGTGCCAGCAGCCCTAGCGGGAGGCCCTACAATGAGCAGTTCTTC. The encoded protein is CASSPSGRPYNEQFF.

This chain connects TRBV29-1 to TRBJ2-2, with a tentative D call TRBD1 (5 bases). V lost 4 bases, J lost 0 bases, and 12 bases lay in between. The CDR3 runs to 15 residues. Germline CDR1 is SQVTM and CDR2 is ANQGSEA. DNA of the CDR3: TGCAGCGTTGTCTCAGGGCCCGCGAACACCGGGGAGCTGTTTTTT. This gives the protein CSVVSGPANTGELFF.